This TCR beta chain emerged from a study of metastatic and nonmetastatic thyroid tumors. The overall study: Thyroid patients, malignant and benign, had repertoires compared across blood and tumor or nodule tissue.

Germline V gene lookup returns CDR1 MNHEY and CDR2 SVGAGI. The germline V and J ends were trimmed by 0 bases and 12 bases, with 12 bases remaining between them. The CDR3 has 13 residues. The study, taken as a whole, reports: Significantly greater TCR beta diversity was reportedly found in malignant thyroid tumors than in benign nodules (in blood and tumor).

As handled by the study authors: A classifier of distant metastasis in papillary thyroid cancer was built from CDR3 differences (across clinicopathological groups). TCRdb reanalyzed the PCR reads with MiXCR. The V and J calls were not made by the authors but by TCRdb's processing. This table holds some 84,000 clones, over 8.5% found once. This clone was counted at least ten times. Its antigen is not identified. No treatment of any kind had been given to any patient before thyroid surgery. This TCR was recovered from a female donor with papillary thyroid cancer or a benign thyroid nodule (not recorded which). Some clones in this sample may be carry-over from other donors' samples. Sequencing was performed on blood. The V call is TRBV6-5, the J call TRBJ2-1; D is possibly TRBD1 (5 bases). The CDR3, as DNA: TGTGCCAGCAGTTACTCGGGGCAGGCTGGGCAGTTCTTC. Protein sequence: CASSYSGQAGQFF.